This is a list of T cell receptor beta chains from one sample in a study of vaccination and CD4 T cells after COVID-19. Antigen specificity for these receptors is unknown. TCRdb processed the PCR reads anew with MiXCR; each CDR3 protein has one entry. The repertoire holds about 19,000 distinct CDR3 sequences, 35% to 55% seen once, with around 3% in the top ten. The source was CD4+ T cells from blood, cultured in vitro, collected after SARS-CoV-2 vaccination. The receptors shown here come from a human donor who had recovered from COVID-19. Each CDR3 is given with its conserved first and last residue. The D gene is left open where the match is weak. Only part of the rows carry a size: once, few, many, or a class if the clone is expanded.

>TRBD1|TRBV19|TRBJ1-1|-
TGTGCCAGTAGATGGGGACAGGGGACTGAAGCTTTCTTT
CASRWGQGTEAFF
>TRBD1|TRBV2|TRBJ2-5|-
TGTGCCAGCAGTGGGACAGGGGGCGGTGGGACCCAGTACTTC
CASSGTGGGGTQYF
>-|TRBV28|TRBJ1-6|-
TGTGCCAGCAGTCCTCAAGGGTATAATTCACCCCTCCACTTT
CASSPQGYNSPLHF
>-|TRBV7-9|TRBJ2-1|-
TGTGCCAGCAGCTTAGTCGGGGGCTATGAGCAGTTCTTC
CASSLVGGYEQFF
>-|TRBV5-1|TRBJ2-2|-
TGCGCCAGCAGCTTAGAACAGGCGAACACCGGGGAGCTGTTTTTT
CASSLEQANTGELFF
>TRBD1|TRBV6-1|TRBJ1-2|few
TGTGCCAGCGGACAGGACTGGGATCGTGGCTACACCTTC
CASGQDWDRGYTF
>-|TRBV5-8|TRBJ1-5|-
TGTGCCAGCAGCTTGGGACAGCCCAATCAGCCCCAGCATTTT
CASSLGQPNQPQHF
>-|TRBV6-1|TRBJ1-3|-
TGTGCCAGCAGTGAATACAGTAACTCTGGAAACACCATATATTTT
CASSEYSNSGNTIYF
>TRBD1|TRBV5-1|TRBJ1-1|-
TGCGCCAGCAGCGCCGGGACAGGACGTACTGAAGCTTTCTTT
CASSAGTGRTEAFF
>-|TRBV14|TRBJ1-6|few
TGTGCCAGCAGCCTAAAACTCAACTCACCCCTCCACTTT
CASSLKLNSPLHF
>-|TRBV7-2|TRBJ1-1|few
TGTGCCAGCAGCTCGCGGGGGAGAACTGAAGCTTTCTTT
CASSSRGRTEAFF
>TRBD1|TRBV7-2|TRBJ1-1|-
TGTGCCAGCAGCTTGAAACCCAACAGGGGAGGCACTGAAGCTTTCTTT
CASSLKPNRGGTEAFF
>-|TRBV30|TRBJ2-3|-
TGTGCCTGGGATACCCCGGGGCTAGACACAGATACGCAGTATTTT
CAWDTPGLDTDTQYF
>TRBD1|TRBV18|TRBJ1-2|-
TGTGCCAGCTCACCCGGGGGACAGGAGAACTATGGCTACACCTTC
CASSPGGQENYGYTF
>-|TRBV20-1|TRBJ1-5|-
TGCAGTGCTAGTCATCGGGCAGATTATAGCAATCAGCCCCAGCATTTT
CSASHRADYSNQPQHF
>TRBD1|TRBV7-6|TRBJ2-2|-
TGTGCCAGCAGCTTAGGGACAGGGAACACCGGGGAGCTGTTTTTT
CASSLGTGNTGELFF
>-|TRBV20-1|TRBJ1-5|-
TGCAGTGCTACCCTGAGTGACAATCAGCCCCAGCATTTT
CSATLSDNQPQHF
>-|TRBV10-1|TRBJ2-1|-
TGCGCCAGCAGTGACCCAACTAGTCTCGGCGATGAGCAGTTCTTC
CASSDPTSLGDEQFF